This TCR beta chain emerged from a study of cytomegalovirus exposure and HLA in healthy donors. Broader study findings: The investigators catalogued about 170 TCR beta chains as cytomegalovirus-associated.

CDR1 is SNHLY, CDR2 FYNNEI, per germline. The CDR3 has 13 amino acids. For this clone: Its antigen is undetermined.

The PCR made use of 60 Vbeta and 13 Jbeta primers. Assay used: immunoSEQ multiplex PCR; TCRdb lists only in-frame clones, some missing. The sample consists of about 150,000 clones, about 80% of them appearing once. The sequence came from a man in his forties in good health and CMV-seropositive. This chain connects TRBV2 to TRBJ1-6; TRBD1 aligns across 9 bases. Source material: PBMCs. The CDR3 nucleotides read TGTGCAGGGACAGGGAGAGGGGAATCACCCCTCCACTTT. It is translated as CAGTGRGESPLHF.